This T cell receptor (beta chain) comes out of a study of shared clonotypes between healthy human individuals. Across the study: Each donor's CD4 naive and CD4 memory cells filled three plates apiece, CD8 naive two, and CD8 memory one.

Study-wide findings and caveats: Sampling covered blood only; tissue repertoires likely differ.

As for this clone: Its target is unknown.

The method was immunoSEQ multiplex PCR; TCRdb's version includes in-frame clones alone and lacks a portion of them. This table holds approximately 2.1 million clones, approximately 95% found once. CDR1 LNHDA and CDR2 SQIVND come from the germline V gene (reference sequence). The CDR3 has 17 residues. J was trimmed by 6 bases and V by 4 bases; bases with no gene match: 14. Investigators divided CD4+ cells into CD45RA+ naive and CD45RA-negative memory subsets. The sequencing input was naive CD4+ T cells from PBMCs. Subset meaning: CD45RA+ positively selected. This TCR was recovered from a man in his late teens or twenties in good health. Some clones in this sample may be carry-over from other donors' samples. The J gene is TRBJ1-5, the V gene TRBV19, with 8 bases that match TRBD1. In nucleotides, the CDR3 is TGTGCCAGTAGTAGTGTGAGCGGGGCAGGGGGCCTTCAGCCCCAGCATTTT. This sequence encodes CASSSVSGAGGLQPQHF.